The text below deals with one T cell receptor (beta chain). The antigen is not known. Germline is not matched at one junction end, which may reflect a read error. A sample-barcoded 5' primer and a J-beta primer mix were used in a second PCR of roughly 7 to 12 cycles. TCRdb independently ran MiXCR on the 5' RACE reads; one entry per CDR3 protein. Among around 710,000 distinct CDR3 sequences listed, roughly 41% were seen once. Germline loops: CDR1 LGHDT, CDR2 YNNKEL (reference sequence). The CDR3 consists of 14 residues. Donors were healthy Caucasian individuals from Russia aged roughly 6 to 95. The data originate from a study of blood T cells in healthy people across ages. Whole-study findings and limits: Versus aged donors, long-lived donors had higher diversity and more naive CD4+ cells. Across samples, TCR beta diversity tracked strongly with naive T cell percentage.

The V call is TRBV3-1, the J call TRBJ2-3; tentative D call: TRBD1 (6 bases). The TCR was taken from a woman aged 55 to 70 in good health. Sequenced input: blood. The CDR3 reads CVSNLQGRTDTQYF. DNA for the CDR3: TGTGTCAGCAACCTACAGGGACGGACAGATACGCAGTATTTT.